The entry below gives a single T cell receptor (beta chain) sequence along with its context. Its matching antigen is unknown. This record comes from a study of cytomegalovirus exposure and HLA in healthy donors. Whole-study context: A subsequent analysis stated that the 90 to 150 validation repertoires were run on the same platform as the approximately 610 first-cohort repertoires.

Libraries were prepared by immunoSEQ multiplex PCR; TCRdb keeps only in-frame clonotypes and omits some of them. The table shows around 50,000 clones, with roughly 94% occurring only once. Overall study results and limits: Subsequent analysis showed first-cohort TCR clusters tending to co-occur in over a hundred validation repertoires. Researchers counted about 150 TCR beta chains as cytomegalovirus-associated.

Sequencing was done on a sample of PBMCs. The TCR sequence derives from a young woman in good health and CMV-seropositive.

CDR3 sequence (DNA): TGCGCCAGCAGCCAAGAGAGAGGGCTGGTTTACGAGCAGTACTTC. The encoded protein is CASSQERGLVYEQYF. This sequence joins TRBV4-1 and TRBJ2-7, with a possible D match to TRBD2 (5 bases). The germline V gene encodes CDR1 MGHRA and CDR2 YSYEKL. This CDR3 has 15 amino acids. Trimming cost V 0 bases and J 4 bases, with 13 bases left between them.